The sequence of this T cell receptor beta chain was determined in a study of CD8 T cells in Susac syndrome (dated by TCRdb to between 2017 and 2020). A note on the overall study: Of the Susac syndrome patients who were sequenced, under 10 were in clinical remission while about 6 had clinically active disease. Susac syndrome patients were therapy-naive, on corticosteroids (some also receiving IVIg), or on IVIg alone at blood withdrawal. Whether CD8+ T cell activation and differentiation in Susac syndrome was antigen driven was tested using repertoire sequencing. The study compared CD8+ T cell repertoire clonality among around 11 healthy donors, about 14 Susac syndrome patients and fewer than 19 multiple sclerosis patients. What the study reported, not specific to this receptor: Some 15 Susac-specific public clones were identified in the total CD8+ repertoire, and roughly five Susac-specific public clones were identified in the CD8+ TEMRA repertoire. CD8+ repertoires in Susac syndrome showed clonal expansion, which was highest in CD8+ TEMRA cells and was greater in clinically active patients than in remitting patients. The number of individuals in the TCR sequencing and HLA analysis was recognized as being relatively small.

Looking up the germline V gene yields CDR1 SNHLY and CDR2 FYNNEI. The CDR3 holds 15 amino acids from the cysteine to the phenylalanine. CDR3 DNA only is kept here, 45 bases in frame from base 1. Trimming removed 5 bases from V and 0 bases from J; the gene matches leave 4 bases unexplained. RNA was extracted using the RNeasy kit, and roughly 0.45 to 1 microgram was reverse transcribed with random hexamers. The immunoSEQ multiplex PCR assay, covering 54 Vbeta and 13 Jbeta segments, was used to amplify TCR beta CDR3 regions. PCR amplification bias was corrected by using a synthetic template baseline for primer optimization and computational correction. The source study handled its data this way. Reads were assigned to V, D and J genes according to IMGT and analyzed in immunoSEQ Analyzer, with only productive sequences retained. To calculate clonality, Shannon entropy was normalized by log2 of the number of productive unique sequences and then subtracted from one. For each patient and control, public and private clones were evaluated among the 100 most prevalent clones. A clone was defined as Susac-specific if it was absent from the healthy and MS cohorts, from about a thousand published viral clones and from other ImmuneACCESS disease sequences. TCRdb's own reprocessing of the public reads used fastp at Q25 and MiXCR and kept productive beta chains. Identical CDR3 protein sequences are pooled into one entry, listed with their most common genes and DNA. What appears here as the V and J calls and clone size reflects TCRdb's work, not the paper's. For this sample the table gives 84,000 or so distinct CDR3 sequences, of which over 85% were detected only once. The ten largest clones capture approximately 1% of the sample.

Peripheral blood CD8+ and CD4+ T cells from healthy donors, Susac syndrome patients and multiple sclerosis patients were profiled by high-throughput TCR beta sequencing. The Susac syndrome patients fulfilled recently defined diagnostic criteria for either definite or probable disease. Bulk CD8+ and CD4+ T cells were purified by magnetic negative isolation, while CD8+ TEMRA cells were enriched using FACS. Blood was collected in EDTA tubes and processed within 24 hours, with PBMCs isolated through density gradient centrifugation. PBMCs intended for TCR sequencing were frozen in liquid nitrogen and were later thawed in a 37 degrees C water bath. A purity of at least 90% was achieved for sorted or isolated CD4+, CD8+ and CD8+ TEMRA cells. Worth noting for this clonotype: Its antigen is currently not known. One base away there is no much larger clone; base qualities are not given.

This clonotype was obtained from a human donor with Susac syndrome. Sequenced input: CD8+ T cells from PBMCs. This receptor chain uses TRBV2 and TRBJ1-5, and 7 junction bases match TRBD1. The DNA sequence is given as TGTGCCAGCAGTCGACAGGGCTCTAGCAATCAGCCCCAGCATTTT. Translation gives CASSRQGSSNQPQHF. When the CDR3 is completed using the reference TRBV2 and TRBJ1-5 genes on either side, the full variable domain is EPEVTQTPSHQVTQMGQEVILRCVPISNHLYFYWYRQILGQKVEFLVSFYNNEISEKSEIFDDQFSVERPDGSNFTLKIRSTKLEDSAMYFCASSRQGSSNQPQHFGDGTRLSIL.